A single sample is the source of the 18 T cell receptor beta chains below, sequenced in a study of T cell changes during pregnancy in multiple sclerosis. Assay: immunoSEQ multiplex PCR; the TCRdb copy retains only in-frame clones and omits some. The sample yields some 70,000 clones, over 75% seen once. The source material was CD4+ T cells from peripheral blood mononuclear cells, sampled in the third trimester of pregnancy. These receptors were collected from a female donor in good health, enrolled as a control in a pregnancy study.

The CDR3 DNA is TGTGCCAGCAGTTTCAGGGGGGCAGGATCTGAAGCTTTCTTT. Translation: CASSFRGAGSEAFF. This chain uses TRBV27 with TRBJ1-1; 7 nucleotides agree with TRBD1. Germline V CDR1 and CDR2: MNHEY, SMNVEV (reference sequence). This CDR3 has 14 residues. The V and J ends lost 3 bases and 6 bases, in that order; junction bases with no gene match: 7.

The genes are TRBV6-6 and TRBJ1-1, with 7 bases aligning to TRBD1. Losses at the gene ends were 5 bases for V and 11 bases for J; bases not matched to a gene: 5. The CDR3 extends over 11 amino acids. In germline, CDR1 is MNHNY, CDR2 SVGAGI (reference sequence). CDR3 coding DNA: TGTGCCAGCAGTCAGGGGGTCGGGGCTTTCTTT. It translates to CASSQGVGAFF.

This clone was recorded once. This rearrangement joins TRBV7-9 to TRBJ1-5; no clear D. The CDR3 is 12 amino acids. The germline V gene has CDR1 SEHNR and CDR2 FQNEAQ (reference sequence). The V end lost 3 bases, the J end lost 5 bases, and 5 bases lay between the germline ends. CDR3 sequence (DNA): TGTGCCAGCAGCTTCGGGGATCAGCCCCAGCATTTT. It codes for CASSFGDQPQHF.

The chain is built from TRBV7-8 and TRBJ2-7, with 15 bases fitting TRBD2. Trimming removed 5 bases from V and 7 bases from J; junction bases left unmatched: 9. The CDR3 runs 16 residues. In germline, CDR1 is SGHVS, CDR2 FQNEAQ. Here the CDR3 DNA reads TGTGCCAGCAGCCCCATAGGACTAGCGGGAGGGGGGGAGCAGTACTTC. This translates into CASSPIGLAGGGEQYF.

The gene calls are TRBV7-2 and TRBJ1-2, with no clear D. Germline CDR1 reads SGHTA; CDR2 reads FQGNSA. The CDR3 loop spans 13 amino acids. Trimming cost V 1 base and J 1 base, with 4 bases left between them. The CDR3 here is CASSLDSNYGYTF. The CDR3 DNA reads TGTGCCAGCAGCTTAGACAGTAACTATGGCTACACCTTC.

This clone turned up a few times. The V gene is TRBV30, the J gene TRBJ1-5; possible D gene TRBD1, 5 bases. V lost 0 bases and J lost 2, with 14 bases in between. The CDR3 consists of 16 residues. The germline CDR1 and CDR2 sequences are GTSNPN and SVGIG (reference sequence). CDR3 DNA: TGTGCCTGGAGTGTACCGGGGGAAGTAGGCAATCAGCCCCAGCATTTT. It specifies CAWSVPGEVGNQPQHF. The full variable domain, completed using reference TRBV30 and TRBJ1-5, is SQTIHQWPATLVQPVGSPLSLECTVEGTSNPNLYWYRQAAGRGLQLLFYSVGIGQISSEVPQNLSASRPQDRQFILSSKKLLLSDSGFYLCAWSVPGEVGNQPQHFGDGTRLSIL.

This chain connects TRBV7-8 to TRBJ1-5; no definite D call. V gave up 0 bases and J gave up 7 bases, with 13 bases separating them. From germline, CDR1 is SGHVS and CDR2 FQNEAQ. There are 15 residues in the CDR3. As DNA, the CDR3 is TGTGCCAGCAGCTTAGCGCTACGGGGAGACCAGCCCCAGCATTTT. This sequence encodes CASSLALRGDQPQHF.

V is TRBV2 and J is TRBJ2-7; a weak D match, TRBD2 (5 bases). V was pared by 4 bases and J by 5 bases, with 15 bases between. The CDR3 consists of 14 residues. The V gene's germline CDR1 is SNHLY and CDR2 FYNNEI. The CDR3 DNA reads as TGTGCCAGCAGTGCGGACTTGGTCGGTGACGAGCAGTACTTC. This sequence encodes CASSADLVGDEQYF. Filled out from reference TRBV2 and TRBJ2-7, the complete variable domain reads EPEVTQTPSHQVTQMGQEVILRCVPISNHLYFYWYRQILGQKVEFLVSFYNNEISEKSEIFDDQFSVERPDGSNFTLKIRSTKLEDSAMYFCASSADLVGDEQYFGPGTRLTVT.

The chain is built from TRBV27 and TRBJ1-2; the match to TRBD1 covers 8 bases. The CDR3 is made up of 16 amino acids. J was trimmed by 0 bases and V by 2 bases; bases with no gene match: 5. The germline gives CDR1 MNHEY, CDR2 SMNVEV (reference sequence). The CDR3 region is CASSLDRGSANYGYTF. The CDR3, as DNA: TGTGCCAGCAGTTTAGACAGGGGATCGGCTAACTATGGCTACACCTTC.

This chain connects TRBV30 to TRBJ1-2, with D maybe TRBD1 (5 bases). Trimming removed 3 bases from V and 5 bases from J, with 7 bases in between. Germline CDR1 and CDR2: GTSNPN and SVGIG (reference sequence). This CDR3 spans 11 amino acids. The CDR3 bases are TGTGCCTGGAGCAGGGATTATGGCTACACCTTC. Encoded protein: CAWSRDYGYTF.

The rearrangement uses TRBV7-2 and TRBJ2-4; D is possibly TRBD1 (6 bases). The germline V gene has CDR1 SGHTA and CDR2 FQGNSA. The CDR3 covers 16 residues. The V end lost 5 bases, the J end lost 0 bases, and 14 bases lay between the germline ends. CDR3 loop: CASSPGQRIAKNIQYF. CDR3 DNA: TGTGCCAGCAGCCCAGGACAGCGAATAGCCAAAAACATTCAGTACTTC.

This rearrangement joins TRBV7-9 to TRBJ2-5; tentatively, D is TRBD1 (6 bases). The CDR3 runs to 15 residues. V gave up 1 base and J gave up 2 bases, with 11 bases separating them. Germline CDR1 reads SEHNR; CDR2 reads FQNEAQ (reference sequence). Here the CDR3 DNA reads TGTGCCAGCAGCTTAGAACAGGGTGGTCAAGAGACCCAGTACTTC. It codes for CASSLEQGGQETQYF.

The CDR3 DNA reads TGTGCCAGCAGCTGGGCCGAGGGCACTGAAGCTTTCTTT. This encodes CASSWAEGTEAFF. This rearrangement joins TRBV4-2 to TRBJ1-1, with D uncertain. Germline V gene lookup returns CDR1 LGHNA and CDR2 YNFKEQ. V dropped 5 bases and J dropped 4 bases, with 11 bases sitting between them. The CDR3 has 13 amino acids.

The rearrangement joins TRBV5-1 to TRBJ1-1, with a tentative D call TRBD1 (6 bases). Germline V gene lookup returns CDR1 SGHRS and CDR2 YFSETQ. This CDR3 spans 18 amino acids. V lost 0 bases and J lost 2, with 20 bases in between. Here the CDR3 DNA reads TGCGCCAGCAGCTTGGTCCGGGATGGGGCAGGGGTAAACACTGAAGCTTTCTTT. It codes for CASSLVRDGAGVNTEAFF.

V is TRBV19 and J is TRBJ2-7; the D gene is possibly TRBD2 (5 bases). The CDR3 is 15 amino acids. Trimming removed 6 bases at V and 3 bases at J, with 18 bases between. CDR1 LNHDA and CDR2 SQIVND come from the germline V gene (reference sequence). The CDR3 loop is CASRLRAREDYEQYF. The CDR3 region has the DNA TGTGCCAGTAGATTACGGGCACGGGAAGACTACGAGCAGTACTTC.

The rearrangement joins TRBV5-1 to TRBJ2-1; 8 bases fit TRBD1. Germline CDR1 is SGHRS and CDR2 is YFSETQ. The CDR3 totals 17 residues. V lost 0 bases, J lost 0 bases, and 5 bases stayed unmatched. The CDR3 DNA reads as TGCGCCAGCAGCTTGGGTGTTGACAGGGGCTCCTACAATGAGCAGTTCTTC. Its translation is CASSLGVDRGSYNEQFF.

This rearrangement joins TRBV5-6 to TRBJ2-7, with TRBD2 matching 8 bases. This CDR3 region has 15 residues. J lost 6 bases, V lost 2 bases, and 10 bases had no gene match. Germline CDR1 and CDR2: SGHDT and YYEEEE. CDR3 protein: CASSLERGWPGEQYF. CDR3 nucleotide sequence: TGTGCCAGCAGCTTAGAGCGGGGGTGGCCTGGCGAGCAGTACTTC.

The gene calls are TRBV30 and TRBJ2-3, with D possibly being TRBD1 (6 bases). Germline V gene data show CDR1 as GTSNPN and CDR2 as SVGIG (reference sequence). V lost 3 bases to trimming and J lost 0 bases, with 19 bases between them. This CDR3 is 17 amino acids long. The DNA for the CDR3 is TGTGCCTGGAGGGACCACAGGGTTGACCTGAGCACAGATACGCAGTATTTT. It translates to CAWRDHRVDLSTDTQYF. Complete variable domain (other parts from reference TRBV30 and TRBJ2-3): SQTIHQWPATLVQPVGSPLSLECTVEGTSNPNLYWYRQAAGRGLQLLFYSVGIGQISSEVPQNLSASRPQDRQFILSSKKLLLSDSGFYLCAWRDHRVDLSTDTQYFGPGTRLTVL.